A single TCR beta chain is shown here with its context. Antigen unknown. This sample is drawn from a study of cytomegalovirus exposure and HLA in healthy donors. Study observations and caveats: A later analysis revealed that TCR association rates differed between HLA loci, peaking at DRB1 and bottoming out at HLA-C.

Trimming cost V 2 bases and J 3 bases, with 32 bases left between them. There are 21 residues in the CDR3. CDR1 and CDR2 (germline): MDHEN, SYDVKM. 60 Vbeta and 13 Jbeta primers were used in PCR. Sequencing used immunoSEQ multiplex PCR; TCRdb keeps in-frame clones, though not all of them. The sample shows about 130,000 clones, roughly 78% of them seen only once. V gene TRBV28 combines with J gene TRBJ2-7; tentative D call: TRBD2 (6 bases). Sequences were obtained from PBMCs. The sequence derives from a young man in good health and CMV-seropositive. The CDR3 nucleotides read TGTGCCAGCAGTTTAGAGGCAATGGGGGGAGGACGTTGGCGAGCGGGCTACGAGCAGTACTTC. Translating gives CASSLEAMGGGRWRAGYEQYF.